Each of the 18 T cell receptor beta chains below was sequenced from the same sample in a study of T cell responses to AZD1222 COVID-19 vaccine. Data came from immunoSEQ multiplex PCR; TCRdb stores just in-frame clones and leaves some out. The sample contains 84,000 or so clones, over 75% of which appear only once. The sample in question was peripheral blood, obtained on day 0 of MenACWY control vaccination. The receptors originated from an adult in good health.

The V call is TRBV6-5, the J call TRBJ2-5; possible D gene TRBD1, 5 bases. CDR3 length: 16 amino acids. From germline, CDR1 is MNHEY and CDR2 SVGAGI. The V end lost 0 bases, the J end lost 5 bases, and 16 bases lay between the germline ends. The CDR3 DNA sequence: TGTGCCAGCAGTTACTCGCATGGTAGGGGCTTGGAGACCCAGTACTTC. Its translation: CASSYSHGRGLETQYF.

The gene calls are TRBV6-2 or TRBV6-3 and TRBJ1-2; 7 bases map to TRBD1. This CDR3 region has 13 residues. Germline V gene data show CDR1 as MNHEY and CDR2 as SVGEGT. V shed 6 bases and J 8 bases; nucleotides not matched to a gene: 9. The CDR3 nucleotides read TGTGCCAGCAGCGAAAGGGGGCGCCGGGGCTACACCTTC. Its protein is CASSERGRRGYTF.

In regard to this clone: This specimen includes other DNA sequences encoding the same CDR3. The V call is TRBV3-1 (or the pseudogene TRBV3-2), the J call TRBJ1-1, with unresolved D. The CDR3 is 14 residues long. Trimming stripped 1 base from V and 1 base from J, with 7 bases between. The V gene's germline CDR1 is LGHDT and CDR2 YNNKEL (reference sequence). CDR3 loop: CASSQVEGNTEAFF. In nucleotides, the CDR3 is TGTGCCAGCAGCCAAGTGGAGGGGAACACTGAAGCTTTCTTT.

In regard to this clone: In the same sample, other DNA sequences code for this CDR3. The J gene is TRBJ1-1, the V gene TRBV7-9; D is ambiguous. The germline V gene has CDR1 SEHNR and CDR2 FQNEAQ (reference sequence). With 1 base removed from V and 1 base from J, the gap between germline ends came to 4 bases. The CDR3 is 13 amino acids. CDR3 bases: TGTGCCAGCAGCTTAGAGCAGAACACTGAAGCTTTCTTT. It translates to CASSLEQNTEAFF.

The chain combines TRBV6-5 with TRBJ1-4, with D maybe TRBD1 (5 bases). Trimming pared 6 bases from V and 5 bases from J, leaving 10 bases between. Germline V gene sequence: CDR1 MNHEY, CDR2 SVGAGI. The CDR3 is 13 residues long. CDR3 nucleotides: TGTGCCAGCAGACCGACAGCAAATGAAAAACTGTTTTTT. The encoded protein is CASRPTANEKLFF.

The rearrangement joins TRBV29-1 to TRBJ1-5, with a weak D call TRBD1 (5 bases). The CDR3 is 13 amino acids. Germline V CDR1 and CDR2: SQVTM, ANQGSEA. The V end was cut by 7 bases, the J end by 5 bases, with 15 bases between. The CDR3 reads CSAGRDPYQPQHF. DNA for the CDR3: TGCAGCGCCGGAAGGGACCCCTATCAGCCCCAGCATTTT. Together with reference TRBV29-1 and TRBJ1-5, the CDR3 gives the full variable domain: SAVISQKPSRDICQRGTSLTIQCQVDSQVTMMFWYRQQPGQSLTLIATANQGSEATYESGFVIDKFPISRPNLTFSTLTVSNMSPEDSSIYLCSAGRDPYQPQHFGDGTRLSIL.

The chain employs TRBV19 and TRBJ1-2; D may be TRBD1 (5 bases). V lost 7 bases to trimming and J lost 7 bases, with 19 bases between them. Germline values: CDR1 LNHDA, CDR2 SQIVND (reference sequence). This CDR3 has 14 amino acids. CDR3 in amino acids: CASKVAGTAGGYTF. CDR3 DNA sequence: TGTGCCAGTAAGGTGGCAGGGACGGCGGGTGGCTACACCTTC.

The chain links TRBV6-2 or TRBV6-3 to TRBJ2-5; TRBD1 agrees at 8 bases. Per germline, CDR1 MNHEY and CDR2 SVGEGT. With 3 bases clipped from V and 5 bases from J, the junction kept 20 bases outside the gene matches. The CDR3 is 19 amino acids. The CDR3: CASSYPAQTPRGLAETQYF. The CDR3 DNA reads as TGTGCCAGCAGTTATCCTGCGCAGACCCCCAGGGGGCTGGCGGAGACCCAGTACTTC.

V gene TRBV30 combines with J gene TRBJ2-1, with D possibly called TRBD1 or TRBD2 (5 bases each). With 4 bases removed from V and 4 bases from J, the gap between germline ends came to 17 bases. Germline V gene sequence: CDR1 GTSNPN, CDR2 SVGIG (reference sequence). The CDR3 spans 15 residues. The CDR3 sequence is CAWITGTSAYNEQFF. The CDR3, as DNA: TGTGCCTGGATTACGGGGACCTCCGCTTACAATGAGCAGTTCTTC.

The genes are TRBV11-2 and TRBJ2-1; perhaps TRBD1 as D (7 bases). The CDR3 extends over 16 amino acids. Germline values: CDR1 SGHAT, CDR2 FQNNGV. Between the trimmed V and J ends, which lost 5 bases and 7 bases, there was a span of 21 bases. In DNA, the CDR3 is TGTGCCAGCAGCCCCTTAGGCAGGGGGGTTGGGAATGAGCAGTTCTTC. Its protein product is CASSPLGRGVGNEQFF.

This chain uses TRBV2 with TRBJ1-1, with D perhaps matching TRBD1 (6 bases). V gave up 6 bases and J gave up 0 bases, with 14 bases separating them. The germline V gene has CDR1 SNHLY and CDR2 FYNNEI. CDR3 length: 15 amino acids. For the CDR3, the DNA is TGTGCCAGCAGAGCGTCGGGACACTTGAACACTGAAGCTTTCTTT. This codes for CASRASGHLNTEAFF.

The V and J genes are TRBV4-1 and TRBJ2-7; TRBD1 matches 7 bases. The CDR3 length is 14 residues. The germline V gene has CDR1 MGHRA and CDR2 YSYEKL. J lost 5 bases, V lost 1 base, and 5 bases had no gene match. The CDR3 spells CASSQGDRDHEQYF. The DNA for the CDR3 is TGCGCCAGCAGCCAAGGCGACAGGGACCACGAGCAGTACTTC.

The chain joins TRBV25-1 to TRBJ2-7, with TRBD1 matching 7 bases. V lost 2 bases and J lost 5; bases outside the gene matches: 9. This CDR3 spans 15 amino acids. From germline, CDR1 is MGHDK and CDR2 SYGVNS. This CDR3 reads CASSEGTGAFDEQYF. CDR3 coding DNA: TGTGCCAGCAGTGAAGGAACAGGGGCTTTCGACGAGCAGTACTTC.

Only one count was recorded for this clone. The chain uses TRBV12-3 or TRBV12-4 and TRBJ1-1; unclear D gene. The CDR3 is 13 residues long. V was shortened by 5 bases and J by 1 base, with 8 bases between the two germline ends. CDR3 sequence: CASSHSPNTEAFF. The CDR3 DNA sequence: TGTGCCAGCAGTCATTCCCCGAACACTGAAGCTTTCTTT.

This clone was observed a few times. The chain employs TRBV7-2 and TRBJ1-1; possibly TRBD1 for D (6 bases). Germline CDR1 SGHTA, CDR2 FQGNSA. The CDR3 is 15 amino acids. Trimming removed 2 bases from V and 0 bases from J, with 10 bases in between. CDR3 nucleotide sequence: TGTGCCAGCAGCTTATGGGACACCATGAACACTGAAGCTTTCTTT. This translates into CASSLWDTMNTEAFF.

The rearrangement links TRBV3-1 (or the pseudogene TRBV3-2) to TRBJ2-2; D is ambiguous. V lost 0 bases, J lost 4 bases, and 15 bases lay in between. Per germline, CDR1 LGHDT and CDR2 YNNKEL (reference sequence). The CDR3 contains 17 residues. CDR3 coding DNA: TGTGCCAGCAGCCAAGACATCCGGGCCGACACCACCGGGGAGCTGTTTTTT. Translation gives CASSQDIRADTTGELFF.

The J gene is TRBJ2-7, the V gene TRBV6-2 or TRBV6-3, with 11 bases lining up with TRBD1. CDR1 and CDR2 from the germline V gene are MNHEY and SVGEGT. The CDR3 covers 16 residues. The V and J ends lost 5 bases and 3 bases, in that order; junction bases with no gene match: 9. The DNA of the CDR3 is TGTGCCAGCAGTCCAGGTGGGACAGGGGGATACTACGAGCAGTACTTC. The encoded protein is CASSPGGTGGYYEQYF.

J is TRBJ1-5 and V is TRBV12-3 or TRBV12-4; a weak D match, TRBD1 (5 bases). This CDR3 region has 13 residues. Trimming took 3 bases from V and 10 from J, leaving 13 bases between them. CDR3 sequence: CASSLSLGTPQHF. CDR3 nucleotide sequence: TGTGCCAGCAGTTTGAGTCTCGGGACTCCCCAGCATTTT.